The subject of this entry is one T cell receptor (beta chain). This entry comes from a study of blood T cells in healthy people across ages. A second about 7 to 12 cycle PCR used barcoded and J-beta primers. One entry per CDR3 protein results from TCRdb running MiXCR on the 5' RACE reads. The sample comprises under 2,000,000 distinct CDR3 sequences, approximately 50% of which are singletons, and less than 2.5% rests with the top ten. The CDR3 has 15 amino acids. The V gene's germline CDR1 is MDHEN and CDR2 SYDVKM. Trimming took 6 bases from V and 4 from J; bases not matched to a gene: 10. Peripheral blood, about 9.4 milliliters per donor, was collected.

The chain combines TRBV28 with TRBJ2-5; 8 bases are shared with TRBD1. Input material: blood. The receptor's source is a woman in her thirties or forties in good health. CDR3 loop: CASSALRGRGETQYF. The CDR3 region has the DNA TGTGCCAGCAGCGCTCTCAGGGGGCGAGGAGAGACCCAGTACTTC.